This T cell receptor beta chain was captured in a study of breast tumors, draining lymph nodes, adjacent tissues (dated by TCRdb to between 2015 and 2016). Regarding the study in general: TCR beta repertoires were compared across tumor, adjacent nontumor tissue and axillary lymph nodes obtained from breast cancer patients. The study was designed to assess the relationships and possible T-cell exchange between tumor, surrounding tissue and draining lymph node repertoires in human breast cancer.

Comment on this clonotype: It has no known antigen specificity. Per-nucleotide qualities are absent, and no much larger clonotype sits a single base away.

This sample was sequenced with an Illumina HiSeq 2000. TCR beta chain libraries were generated by multiplex PCR amplification. The amplified TCR beta chain products were analyzed by high-throughput sequencing. The raw public reads went through TCRdb reprocessing: fastp at Q25, MiXCR clone calling, in-frame beta chains kept. Every entry covers one CDR3 protein and lists the most common genes and DNA from its rows. This sample gives tens of thousands of distinct CDR3 sequences in total; roughly 55% of them show up just once. Around an eighth of the sample lies in the top ten. Study-wide findings and limitations: The data were judged consistent with most tumor T cells deriving from the lymph node and then expanding within tumor tissue. The similarity between tumor and nontumor tissue repertoires was significantly greater in luminal-like breast cancer than in basal-like breast cancer. The conclusion that tumor T cells originate in lymph nodes was framed as consistent with a hypothesis rather than directly demonstrated. Tumor T-cell repertoires showed less diversity than lymph node repertoires and more diversity than nontumor tissue repertoires, and tumor T-cell repertoires showed preferential V and J gene usage.

The CDR3 starts with the cysteine, ends with the phenylalanine, and has 14 residues. The CDR3 DNA has 42 bases and is translated from base 1. The germline V gene (reference sequence) specifies SGHNT as CDR1 and YYREEE as CDR2. V is clipped by 6 bases and J by 4 bases, and the sequence between their germline boundaries is 14 bases long. Source material: breast tumor tissue. The receptor chain draws on TRBV5-4 and TRBJ1-3, with a weak D call of TRBD1 (6 bases match). The sequence was collected from a female donor with breast cancer. Some clones in this sample may be carry-over from other donors' samples. CDR3 protein: CASKNSGAGNTIYF. The DNA reads as follows: TGTGCCAGCAAAAATTCAGGGGCGGGAAACACCATATATTTT. Reference TRBV5-4 and TRBJ1-3 genes cover what lies past the CDR3, so the full variable domain is ETGVTQSPTHLIKTRGQQVTLRCSSQSGHNTVSWYQQALGQGPQFIFQYYREEENGRGNFPPRFSGLQFPNYSSELNVNALELDDSALYLCASKNSGAGNTIYFGEGSWLTVV.